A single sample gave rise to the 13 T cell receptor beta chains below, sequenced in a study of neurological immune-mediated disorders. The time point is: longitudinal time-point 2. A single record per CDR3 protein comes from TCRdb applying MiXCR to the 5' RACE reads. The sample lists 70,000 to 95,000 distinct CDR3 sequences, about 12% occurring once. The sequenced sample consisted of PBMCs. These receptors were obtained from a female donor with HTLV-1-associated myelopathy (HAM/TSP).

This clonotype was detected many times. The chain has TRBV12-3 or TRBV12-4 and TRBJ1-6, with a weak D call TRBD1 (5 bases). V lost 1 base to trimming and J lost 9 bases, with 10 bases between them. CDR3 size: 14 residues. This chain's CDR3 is CASSLGPGGSPLHF. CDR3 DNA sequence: TGTGCCAGCAGTTTAGGACCCGGGGGTTCACCCCTCCACTTT.

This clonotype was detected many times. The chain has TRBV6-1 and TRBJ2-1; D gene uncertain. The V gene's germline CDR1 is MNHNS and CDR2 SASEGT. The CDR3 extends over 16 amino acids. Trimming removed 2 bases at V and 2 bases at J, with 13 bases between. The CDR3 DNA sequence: TGTGCCAGCAGTGAAAGCCCCCAGCCTCCCTACAATGAGCAGTTCTTC. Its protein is CASSESPQPPYNEQFF.

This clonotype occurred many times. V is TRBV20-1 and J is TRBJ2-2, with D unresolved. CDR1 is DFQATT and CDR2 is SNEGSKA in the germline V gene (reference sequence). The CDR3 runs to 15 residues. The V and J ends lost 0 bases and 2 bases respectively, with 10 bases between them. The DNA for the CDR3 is TGCAGTGCTAGAGATCTGATAGATAACACCGGGGAGCTGTTTTTT. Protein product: CSARDLIDNTGELFF.

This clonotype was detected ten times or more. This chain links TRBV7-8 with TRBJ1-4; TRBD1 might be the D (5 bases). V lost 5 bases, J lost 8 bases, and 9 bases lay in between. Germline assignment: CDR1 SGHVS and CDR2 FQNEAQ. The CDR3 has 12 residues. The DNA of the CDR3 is TGTGCCAGCAGCGTGGGGGGGGAAAAACTGTTTTTT. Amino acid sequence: CASSVGGEKLFF.

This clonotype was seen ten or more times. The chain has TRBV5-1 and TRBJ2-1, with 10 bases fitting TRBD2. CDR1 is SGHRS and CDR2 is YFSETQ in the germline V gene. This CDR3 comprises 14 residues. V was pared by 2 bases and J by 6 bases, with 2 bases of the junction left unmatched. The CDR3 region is CASSFLAGANEQFF. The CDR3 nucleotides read TGCGCCAGCAGCTTCCTAGCGGGAGCCAATGAGCAGTTCTTC.

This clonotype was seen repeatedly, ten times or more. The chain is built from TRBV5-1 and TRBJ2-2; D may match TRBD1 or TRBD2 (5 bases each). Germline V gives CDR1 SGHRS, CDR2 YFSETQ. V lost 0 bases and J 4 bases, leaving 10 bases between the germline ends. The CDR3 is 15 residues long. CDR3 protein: CASSLEGRSTGELFF. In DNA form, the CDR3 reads TGCGCCAGCAGCTTGGAGGGGAGAAGCACCGGGGAGCTGTTTTTT. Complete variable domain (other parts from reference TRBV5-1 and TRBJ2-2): KAGVTQTPRYLIKTRGQQVTLSCSPISGHRSVSWYQQTPGQGLQFLFEYFSETQRNKGNFPGRFSGRQFSNSRSEMNVSTLELGDSALYLCASSLEGRSTGELFFGEGSRLTVL.

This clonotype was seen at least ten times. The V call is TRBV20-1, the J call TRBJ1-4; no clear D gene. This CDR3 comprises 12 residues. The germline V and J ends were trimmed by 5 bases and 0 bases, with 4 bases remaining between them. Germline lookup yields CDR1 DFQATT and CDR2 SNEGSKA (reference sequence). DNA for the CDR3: TGCAGTGCTTGGCCAACTAATGAAAAACTGTTTTTT. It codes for CSAWPTNEKLFF.

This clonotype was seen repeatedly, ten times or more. The CDR3 region is CATSDFGRSTDTQYF. The DNA of the CDR3 is TGTGCCACCAGTGATTTCGGCAGATCCACAGATACGCAGTATTTT. The chain is built from TRBV24-1 and TRBJ2-3, with no clear D. The CDR3 length is 15 residues. CDR1 and CDR2 from the germline V gene are KGHDR and SFDVKD. The ends were cut back, 1 base at V and 2 bases at J, with 9 bases in the middle.

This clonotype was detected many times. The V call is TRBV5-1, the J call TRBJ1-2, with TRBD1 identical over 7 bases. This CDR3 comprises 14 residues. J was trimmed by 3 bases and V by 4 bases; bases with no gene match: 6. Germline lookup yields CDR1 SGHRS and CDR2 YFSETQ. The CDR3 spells CASSLQGGDYGYTF. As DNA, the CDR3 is TGCGCCAGCAGCCTTCAAGGGGGCGACTATGGCTACACCTTC.

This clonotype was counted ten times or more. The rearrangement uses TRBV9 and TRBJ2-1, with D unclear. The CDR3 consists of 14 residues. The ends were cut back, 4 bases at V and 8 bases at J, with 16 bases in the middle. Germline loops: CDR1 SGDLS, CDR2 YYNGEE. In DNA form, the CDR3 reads TGTGCCAGCAGCTCGCGGACCGTTTGGGATGAGCAGTTCTTC. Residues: CASSSRTVWDEQFF.

CDR3 loop: CASSPGLAGPYEQYF. The CDR3 coding sequence is TGCGCCAGCAGCCCGGGACTAGCGGGGCCCTACGAGCAGTACTTC. V usage is TRBV5-1 and J usage is TRBJ2-7; TRBD2 agrees at 13 bases. V was pared by 4 bases and J by 2 bases, with 3 bases of the junction left unmatched. The CDR3 has 15 amino acids. Germline CDR1 reads SGHRS; CDR2 reads YFSETQ.

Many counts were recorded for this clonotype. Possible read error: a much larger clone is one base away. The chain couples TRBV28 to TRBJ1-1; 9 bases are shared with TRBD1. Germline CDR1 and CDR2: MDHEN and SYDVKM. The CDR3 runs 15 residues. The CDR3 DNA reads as TGTGCCAGCAATACCTTGGGACAGGGTGACACTGAAACTTTCTTT. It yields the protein CASNTLGQGDTETFF.

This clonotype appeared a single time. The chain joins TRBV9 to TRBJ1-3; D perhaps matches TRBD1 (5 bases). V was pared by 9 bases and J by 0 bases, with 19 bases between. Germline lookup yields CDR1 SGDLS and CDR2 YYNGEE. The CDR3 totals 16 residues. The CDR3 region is CAINPRQHSSGNTIYF. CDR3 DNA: TGTGCCATCAACCCCCGACAGCATAGCTCTGGAAACACCATATATTTT.